This note documents a single T cell receptor beta chain sequence. Germline lookup yields CDR1 LNHNV and CDR2 YYDKDF (reference sequence). V trimming: 6 bases; J trimming: 7 bases; junction bases outside the gene matches: 8. This CDR3 is 13 amino acids long. This sample is drawn from a study of blood T cells in healthy people across ages. The use of a sample-barcoded 5' primer and a J-beta primer mix characterized a second PCR of 7 to 11 cycles. TCRdb analysed the 5' RACE reads with MiXCR anew, one entry per CDR3 protein. In the table there are around 1.1 million distinct CDR3 sequences, roughly two fifths of which are singletons.

The chain combines TRBV15 with TRBJ1-1; 7 bases are a match to TRBD1. The source material was blood. The TCR originated in a man in his late teens or twenties in good health. DNA of the CDR3: TGTGCCACCAGAGAATCCCGGACAGGTGAAGCTTTCTTT. Its protein is CATRESRTGEAFF.